This TCR beta chain comes out of a study of control samples from healthy donors and cancer patients. Profiling relied on immunoSEQ multiplex PCR, and the TCRdb table lists in-frame clones only, not all of them. This table has around 81,000 clones, approximately 95% appearing once. The CDR3 sequence is 14 residues long. The germline gives CDR1 KGHDR, CDR2 SFDVKD. The V and J ends lost 3 bases and 11 bases, in that order; junction bases with no gene match: 11. This sequence joins TRBV24-1 and TRBJ1-1; 7 nucleotides align to TRBD1. The TCR sequence derives from a woman aged 30 to 39 in good health. The source material was blood. In DNA form, the CDR3 reads TGTGCCACCAGTGATACGGACAGGTATGCCGGGGCTTTCTTT. It specifies CATSDTDRYAGAFF.